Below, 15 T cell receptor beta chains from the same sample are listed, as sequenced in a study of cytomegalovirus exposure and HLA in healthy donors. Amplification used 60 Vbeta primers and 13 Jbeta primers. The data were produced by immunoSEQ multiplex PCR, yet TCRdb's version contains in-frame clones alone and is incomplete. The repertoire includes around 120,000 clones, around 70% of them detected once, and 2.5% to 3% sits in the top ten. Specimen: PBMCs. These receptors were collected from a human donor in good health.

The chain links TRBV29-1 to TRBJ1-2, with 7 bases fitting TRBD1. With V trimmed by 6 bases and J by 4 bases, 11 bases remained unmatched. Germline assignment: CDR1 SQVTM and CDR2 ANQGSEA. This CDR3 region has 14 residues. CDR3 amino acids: CSVKTGAWGYGYTF. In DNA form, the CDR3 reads TGCAGCGTCAAAACAGGGGCATGGGGCTATGGCTACACCTTC.

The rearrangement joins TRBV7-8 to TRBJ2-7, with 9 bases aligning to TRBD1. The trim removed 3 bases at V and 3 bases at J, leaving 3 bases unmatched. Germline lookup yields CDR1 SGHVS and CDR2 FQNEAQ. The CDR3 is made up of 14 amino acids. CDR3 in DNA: TGTGCCAGCAGCTTTCCGGGACAGGGCTACGAGCAGTACTTC. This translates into CASSFPGQGYEQYF.

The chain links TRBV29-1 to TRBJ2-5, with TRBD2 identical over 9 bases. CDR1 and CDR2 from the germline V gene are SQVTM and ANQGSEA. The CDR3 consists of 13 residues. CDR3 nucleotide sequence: TGCAGTGCGGGGGGGGGACGGCGAGAGACCCAGTACTTC. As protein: CSAGGGRRETQYF.

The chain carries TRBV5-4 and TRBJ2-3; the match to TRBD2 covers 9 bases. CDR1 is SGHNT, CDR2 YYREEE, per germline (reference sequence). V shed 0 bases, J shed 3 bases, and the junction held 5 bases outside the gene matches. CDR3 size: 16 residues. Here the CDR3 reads CASSLVVSGRTDTQYF. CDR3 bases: TGTGCCAGCAGCTTGGTAGTTAGCGGGAGAACAGATACGCAGTATTTT.

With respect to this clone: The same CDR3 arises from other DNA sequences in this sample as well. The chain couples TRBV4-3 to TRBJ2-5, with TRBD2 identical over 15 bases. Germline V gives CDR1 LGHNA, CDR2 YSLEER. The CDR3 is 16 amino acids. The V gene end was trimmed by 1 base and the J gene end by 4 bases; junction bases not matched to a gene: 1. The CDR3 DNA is TGCGCCAGCAGCCAAGGGGGACTAGCGGGGGGAGAGACCCAGTACTTC. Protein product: CASSQGGLAGGETQYF.

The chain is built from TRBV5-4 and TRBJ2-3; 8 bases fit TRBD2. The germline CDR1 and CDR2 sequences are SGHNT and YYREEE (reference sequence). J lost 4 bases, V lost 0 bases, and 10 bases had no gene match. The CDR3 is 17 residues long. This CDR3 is CASSLGFGGALADTQYF. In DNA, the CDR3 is TGTGCCAGCAGCTTGGGTTTCGGGGGGGCGTTGGCAGATACGCAGTATTTT.

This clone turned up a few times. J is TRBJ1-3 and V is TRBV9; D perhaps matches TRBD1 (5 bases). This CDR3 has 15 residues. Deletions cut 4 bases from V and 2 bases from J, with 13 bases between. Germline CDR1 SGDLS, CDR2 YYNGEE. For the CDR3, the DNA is TGTGCCAGCAGCCTCGGGGGGGGTACTGGAAACACCATATATTTT. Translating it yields CASSLGGGTGNTIYF.

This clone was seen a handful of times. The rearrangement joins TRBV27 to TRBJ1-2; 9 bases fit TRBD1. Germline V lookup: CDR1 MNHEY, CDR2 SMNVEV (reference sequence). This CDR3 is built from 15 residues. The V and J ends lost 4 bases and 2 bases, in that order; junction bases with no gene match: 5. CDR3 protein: CASSYTGQGNYGYTF. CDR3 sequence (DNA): TGTGCCAGCAGTTACACGGGACAGGGAAACTATGGCTACACCTTC.

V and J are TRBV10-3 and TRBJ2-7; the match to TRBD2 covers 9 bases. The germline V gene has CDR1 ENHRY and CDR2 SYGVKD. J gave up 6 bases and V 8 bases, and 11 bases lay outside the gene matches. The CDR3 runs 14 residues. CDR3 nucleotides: TGTGCCATCCGAGGGGTAGCGGGAGTAGGCGAGCAGTACTTC. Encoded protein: CAIRGVAGVGEQYF.

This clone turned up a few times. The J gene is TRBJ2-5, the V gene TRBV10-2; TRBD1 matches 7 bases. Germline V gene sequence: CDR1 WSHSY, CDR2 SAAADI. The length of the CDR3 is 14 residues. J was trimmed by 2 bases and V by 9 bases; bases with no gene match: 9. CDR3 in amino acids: CASSRGFPQETQYF. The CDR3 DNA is TGCGCCAGTTCCAGGGGGTTCCCACAAGAGACCCAGTACTTC.

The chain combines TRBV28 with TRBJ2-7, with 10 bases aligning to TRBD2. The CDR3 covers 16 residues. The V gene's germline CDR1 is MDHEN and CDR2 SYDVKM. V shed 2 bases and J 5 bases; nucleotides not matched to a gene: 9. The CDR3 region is CASSLGASGSHHEQYF. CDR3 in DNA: TGTGCCAGCAGTTTAGGAGCTAGCGGGAGTCATCACGAGCAGTACTTC.

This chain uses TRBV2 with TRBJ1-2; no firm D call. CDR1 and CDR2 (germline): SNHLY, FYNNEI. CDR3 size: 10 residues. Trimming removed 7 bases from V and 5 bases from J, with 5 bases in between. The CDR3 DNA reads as TGTGCCAGCACCACTTATGGCTACACCTTC. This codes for CASTTYGYTF.

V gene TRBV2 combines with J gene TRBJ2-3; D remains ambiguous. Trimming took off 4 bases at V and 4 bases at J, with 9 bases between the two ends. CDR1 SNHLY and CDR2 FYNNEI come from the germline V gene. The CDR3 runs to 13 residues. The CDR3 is CASSALSPDTQYF. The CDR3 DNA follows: TGTGCCAGCAGTGCCCTCTCCCCAGATACGCAGTATTTT.

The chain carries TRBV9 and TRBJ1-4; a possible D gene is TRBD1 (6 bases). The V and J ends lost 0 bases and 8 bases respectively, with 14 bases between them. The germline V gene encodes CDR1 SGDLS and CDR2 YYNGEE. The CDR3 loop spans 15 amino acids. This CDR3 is CASSVAGGLGEKLFF. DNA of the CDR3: TGTGCCAGCAGCGTAGCGGGGGGCCTAGGGGAAAAACTGTTTTTT.

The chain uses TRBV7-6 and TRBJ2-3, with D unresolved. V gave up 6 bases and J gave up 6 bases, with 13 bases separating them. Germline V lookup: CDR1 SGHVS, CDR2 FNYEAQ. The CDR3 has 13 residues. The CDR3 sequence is CASRPSEMDTQYF. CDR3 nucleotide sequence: TGTGCCAGCAGGCCCTCTGAGATGGATACGCAGTATTTT.